This T cell receptor (beta chain) was captured in a study of blood T cell repertoires in COVID-19. The CDR3 runs to 16 residues. J was trimmed by 8 bases and V by 1 base; bases with no gene match: 9. Germline CDR1 is LNHNV and CDR2 is YYDKDF (reference sequence). Sequencing was performed with immunoSEQ multiplex PCR; in TCRdb, only in-frame clones are kept and a portion is missing. The sample carries approximately 88,000 clones, 75% to 95% recorded once. The sequencing input was peripheral blood. V and J are TRBV15 and TRBJ2-1; 9 nucleotides line up with TRBD2. The sequence came from a woman between 45 and 65 years old in a cohort sampled during active COVID-19. The CDR3 region is CATSRVILAGGDEQFF. CDR3 nucleotide sequence: TGTGCCACCAGCAGAGTCATACTAGCGGGTGGGGATGAGCAGTTCTTC. The full variable domain, completed using reference TRBV15 and TRBJ2-1, is DAMVIQNPRYQVTQFGKPVTLSCSQTLNHNVMYWYQQKSSQAPKLLFHYYDKDFNNEADTPDNFQSRRPNTSFCFLDIRSPGLGDTAMYLCATSRVILAGGDEQFFGPGTRLTVL.